The 21 T cell receptor beta chains below come from one sample, sequenced in a study of CD8 T cells in Susac syndrome (dated by TCRdb to about 2019). Library method: the immunoSEQ multiplex PCR assay. RNA was extracted with the RNeasy kit and 0.5 to 1 ug was reverse transcribed using random hexamers. Clones were called with MiXCR by TCRdb after fastp trimmed the public reads at Q25, and only in-frame beta chains were retained. Rows with one shared CDR3 protein collapse into an entry with the most common genes and DNA. The sample profile shows around 280,000 distinct CDR3 sequences; 92% of them were found once. The ten largest clones represent over 0.065% of the sample. Sequencing was carried out using CD4+ T cells from PBMCs. The source is a human donor with multiple sclerosis.

The CDR3 loop is CASSSPPTHPTDTQYF. The CDR3 DNA reads as TGTGCCAGCAGCTCTCCCCCCACACATCCTACAGATACGCAGTATTTT. This rearrangement joins TRBV5-4 to TRBJ2-3; no clear D gene. CDR3 size: 16 residues. Trimming removed 3 bases from V and 3 bases from J, with 17 bases in between. Germline CDR1 is SGHNT and CDR2 is YYREEE (reference sequence).

This rearrangement joins TRBV7-9 to TRBJ1-1, with TRBD1 identical over 8 bases. This CDR3 is built from 14 residues. Trimming cost V 5 bases and J 6 bases; bases outside gene matches: 8. Germline CDR1 SEHNR, CDR2 FQNEAQ (reference sequence). DNA for the CDR3: TGTGCCAGCAGCAGAGGACAGGGACGGTCTGAAGCTTTCTTT. Translation gives CASSRGQGRSEAFF.

This clonotype appeared a single time. The chain has TRBV6-2 or TRBV6-3 and TRBJ2-7; 7 positions agree with TRBD1. The length of the CDR3 is 18 residues. Losses at the gene ends were 0 bases for V and 7 bases for J; bases not matched to a gene: 18. CDR1 MNHEY and CDR2 SVGEGT come from the germline V gene. Written as DNA, the CDR3 is TGTGCCAGCAGTTACTCCCTGGGCAGGGGGATCTTACGTTTGGAGCAGTACTTC. It is translated as CASSYSLGRGILRLEQYF.

The CDR3 DNA follows: TGTGCCAGCAGACGAGTTAGCGGGGGGGCAAGTGAGCAGTTCTTC. This codes for CASRRVSGGASEQFF. This chain joins TRBV2 and TRBJ2-1; 11 positions agree with TRBD2. Germline-derived CDR1 and CDR2 are SNHLY and FYNNEI. The CDR3 extends over 15 amino acids. V shed 6 bases and J 9 bases; nucleotides not matched to a gene: 10.

V gene TRBV11-2 combines with J gene TRBJ2-7; D perhaps matches TRBD1 (5 bases). Trimming stripped 0 bases from V and 6 bases from J, with 18 bases between. The CDR3 spans 16 residues. CDR1 and CDR2 from the germline V gene are SGHAT and FQNNGV. The DNA for the CDR3 is TGTGCCAGCAGCTTAGACAGTGGACCCATAACAGGCGAGCAGTACTTC. Its translation is CASSLDSGPITGEQYF.

The chain is built from TRBV19 and TRBJ2-3, with no clear D. Germline V gene data show CDR1 as LNHDA and CDR2 as SQIVND (reference sequence). Trimming pared 4 bases from V and 1 base from J, leaving 18 bases between. This CDR3 comprises 17 residues. The CDR3 loop is CASSTMASGLGTDTQYF. The CDR3 region has the DNA TGTGCCAGTAGTACAATGGCATCCGGATTGGGCACAGATACGCAGTATTTT.

V usage is TRBV13 and J usage is TRBJ1-3; D uncertain. The CDR3 runs to 15 residues. V was trimmed by 0 bases and J by 0 bases, leaving 6 bases between them. CDR1 PRHDT and CDR2 FYEKMQ come from the germline V gene (reference sequence). The CDR3 sequence is CASSLGLGSGNTIYF. Here the CDR3 DNA reads TGTGCCAGCAGCTTAGGGCTGGGCTCTGGAAACACCATATATTTT.

The chain recombines TRBV5-1 with TRBJ2-7; 8 nucleotides align to TRBD1. With 7 bases clipped from V and 2 bases from J, the junction kept 5 bases outside the gene matches. CDR1 is SGHRS and CDR2 is YFSETQ in the germline V gene. The CDR3 consists of 13 residues. In DNA form, the CDR3 reads TGCGCCAGCGCTAAGGGACAGGCCTACGAGCAGTACTTC. Protein sequence: CASAKGQAYEQYF.

The chain has TRBV12-3 or TRBV12-4 and TRBJ1-1; maybe TRBD1 (5 bases). CDR3 length equals 14 residues. The V end was cut by 4 bases, the J end by 4 bases, with 13 bases between. The chain's CDR3 is CASSSQGGITEAFF. Here the CDR3 DNA reads TGTGCCAGCAGTTCCCAGGGTGGGATCACTGAAGCTTTCTTT.

The genes are TRBV7-3 and TRBJ2-2; weak D call: TRBD2 (6 bases). Germline CDR1 is SGHTA and CDR2 is FQGTGA. The CDR3 contains 13 residues. V lost 6 bases and J 3 bases, leaving 8 bases between the germline ends. The CDR3 DNA reads TGTGCCAGCAGGAGGGACTACACCGGGGAGCTGTTTTTT. This translates into CASRRDYTGELFF.

The chain employs TRBV5-1 and TRBJ1-4; 7 nucleotides agree with TRBD1. Germline CDR1 reads SGHRS; CDR2 reads YFSETQ. The junction had 6 bases not matched to a gene; V was cut back by 5 bases and J by 2 bases. This CDR3 spans 15 amino acids. The CDR3 spells CASSEMGQTNEKLFF. DNA of the CDR3: TGCGCCAGCAGTGAAATGGGACAGACTAATGAAAAACTGTTTTTT. Full variable domain (missing parts from reference TRBV5-1 and TRBJ1-4): KAGVTQTPRYLIKTRGQQVTLSCSPISGHRSVSWYQQTPGQGLQFLFEYFSETQRNKGNFPGRFSGRQFSNSRSEMNVSTLELGDSALYLCASSEMGQTNEKLFFGSGTQLSVL.

The V call is TRBV7-9, the J call TRBJ2-1; TRBD2 matches at 7 bases. V shed 1 base and J 8 bases; nucleotides not matched to a gene: 2. The CDR3 sequence is 13 residues long. CDR1 is SEHNR and CDR2 is FQNEAQ in the germline V gene (reference sequence). The CDR3 DNA sequence: TGTGCCAGCAGCTTAGGGGAGGGCCATGAGCAGTTCTTC. This encodes CASSLGEGHEQFF.

The chain couples TRBV30 to TRBJ1-5; 8 bases match TRBD1. This CDR3 has 17 amino acids. CDR1 GTSNPN and CDR2 SVGIG come from the germline V gene (reference sequence). Trimming took 0 bases from V and 3 from J; bases not matched to a gene: 10. CDR3 bases: TGTGCCTGGAGTGTCGAGGACAGGGTACCTCCCAATCAGCCCCAGCATTTT. It encodes CAWSVEDRVPPNQPQHF. Full variable domain (missing parts from reference TRBV30 and TRBJ1-5): SQTIHQWPATLVQPVGSPLSLECTVEGTSNPNLYWYRQAAGRGLQLLFYSVGIGQISSEVPQNLSASRPQDRQFILSSKKLLLSDSGFYLCAWSVEDRVPPNQPQHFGDGTRLSIL.

The chain is built from TRBV7-9 and TRBJ1-2; 9 bases align to TRBD1. The V gene end was trimmed by 5 bases and the J gene end by 4 bases; junction bases not matched to a gene: 8. This CDR3 has 15 amino acids. Germline loops: CDR1 SEHNR, CDR2 FQNEAQ (reference sequence). The chain's CDR3 is CASSRNRTGAYGYTF. CDR3 nucleotides: TGTGCCAGCAGCCGGAATCGGACAGGGGCCTATGGCTACACCTTC. Using reference TRBV7-9 and TRBJ1-2 for the parts outside the CDR3, the full variable domain is DTGVSQNPRHKITKRGQNVTFRCDPISEHNRLYWYRQTLGQGPEFLTYFQNEAQLEKSRLLSDRFSAERPKGSFSTLEIQRTEQGDSAMYLCASSRNRTGAYGYTFGSGTRLTVV.

The chain is built from TRBV2 and TRBJ1-4, with no clear D. The CDR3 spans 14 residues. Per germline, CDR1 SNHLY and CDR2 FYNNEI. V shed 5 bases and J shed 0 bases, with 7 bases lying between them. The CDR3 coding sequence is TGTGCCAGCAGTAGAGCTGCAACTAATGAAAAACTGTTTTTT. This translates into CASSRAATNEKLFF.

The rearrangement joins TRBV20-1 to TRBJ1-1, with D possibly being TRBD1 (6 bases). The V and J ends lost 0 bases and 6 bases respectively, with 14 bases between them. The CDR3 is 14 residues long. Germline CDR1 reads DFQATT; CDR2 reads SNEGSKA (reference sequence). DNA of the CDR3: TGCAGTGCTAGAGATCCCCAGGGGTTCGCTGAAGCTTTCTTT. It yields the protein CSARDPQGFAEAFF.

The rearrangement uses TRBV30 and TRBJ1-5; D uncertain. V dropped 0 bases and J dropped 0 bases, with 9 bases sitting between them. CDR3 length: 15 residues. CDR1 is GTSNPN, CDR2 SVGIG, per germline (reference sequence). The CDR3 bases are TGTGCCTGGAGTGTCGGTCACCTTAGCAATCAGCCCCAGCATTTT. The encoded protein is CAWSVGHLSNQPQHF.

The chain couples TRBV19 to TRBJ1-5, with a tentative D call TRBD1 (5 bases). V lost 5 bases and J lost 7, with 21 bases in between. The CDR3 runs to 16 residues. The V gene's germline CDR1 is LNHDA and CDR2 SQIVND (reference sequence). The DNA of the CDR3 is TGTGCCAGTAGTTCGCGGGACTCTAGGGTTCGGCAGCCCCAGCATTTT. It codes for CASSSRDSRVRQPQHF.

This chain uses TRBV6-5 with TRBJ1-1; D unclear. The ends were cut back, 0 bases at V and 5 bases at J, with 7 bases in the middle. The CDR3 covers 13 residues. CDR1 MNHEY and CDR2 SVGAGI come from the germline V gene. In DNA form, the CDR3 reads TGTGCCAGCAGTTACTCGCGGGGAACTGAAGCTTTCTTT. It translates to CASSYSRGTEAFF.

Concerning this clonotype: The junction departs from germline at one end; a sequencing error may be responsible. The chain links TRBV28 to TRBJ1-5; D is undetermined. This CDR3 spans 14 amino acids. Per germline, CDR1 MDHEN and CDR2 SYDVKM. DNA of the CDR3: TGTGCCACCAGTTCGACGGCCTGGAATCAGCCCCAGCATTTT. Residues: CATSSTAWNQPQHF.

This rearrangement joins TRBV5-1 to TRBJ1-1; D gene unclear. Trimming pared 2 bases from V and 1 base from J, leaving 12 bases between. This CDR3 is 15 amino acids long. Germline V gene sequence: CDR1 SGHRS, CDR2 YFSETQ. The CDR3 region has the DNA TGCGCCAGCAGCTTCGGACCGGGAAAGAACACTGAAGCTTTCTTT. Protein product: CASSFGPGKNTEAFF.